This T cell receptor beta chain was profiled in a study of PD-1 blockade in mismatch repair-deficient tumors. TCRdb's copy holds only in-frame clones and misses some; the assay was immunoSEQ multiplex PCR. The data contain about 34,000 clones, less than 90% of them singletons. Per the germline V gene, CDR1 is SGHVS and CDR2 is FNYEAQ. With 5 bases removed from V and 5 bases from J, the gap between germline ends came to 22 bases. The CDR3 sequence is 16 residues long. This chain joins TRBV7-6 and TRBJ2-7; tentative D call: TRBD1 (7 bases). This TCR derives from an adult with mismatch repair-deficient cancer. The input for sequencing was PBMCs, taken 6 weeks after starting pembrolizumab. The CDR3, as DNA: TGTGCCAGCAGCCAAGGGGGCAGACAAAGGGGGGACGAGCAGTACTTC. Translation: CASSQGGRQRGDEQYF.